Following are 24 T cell receptor beta chains from one sample sequenced in a study of blood T cell repertoires in COVID-19. Method: immunoSEQ multiplex PCR; TCRdb's copy keeps in-frame clones and lacks some. In the table there are approximately 120,000 clones, about 93% of which are singletons. The sample consisted of peripheral blood. These receptor sequences come from a man in his fifties or sixties with COVID-19, enrolled during active disease.

The chain uses TRBV7-8 and TRBJ2-1; 7 positions agree with TRBD1. J gave up 3 bases and V 1 base, and 3 bases lay outside the gene matches. The CDR3 has 15 amino acids. Germline V gene data show CDR1 as SGHVS and CDR2 as FQNEAQ. The CDR3 DNA reads TGTGCCAGCAGCTTAGGACAGGGTTACTACAATGAGCAGTTCTTC. It codes for CASSLGQGYYNEQFF.

The V call is TRBV7-9, the J call TRBJ1-1, with TRBD1 matching 8 bases. Trimming took 1 base from V and 5 from J; bases not matched to a gene: 9. Germline-derived CDR1 and CDR2 are SEHNR and FQNEAQ (reference sequence). The CDR3 totals 16 residues. The DNA of the CDR3 is TGTGCCAGCAGCTTAGGCCACAGGGGGGTTTGGACTGAAGCTTTCTTT. This translates into CASSLGHRGVWTEAFF.

This clone was detected only once. The J gene is TRBJ1-2, the V gene TRBV30; D is undetermined. The germline gives CDR1 GTSNPN, CDR2 SVGIG (reference sequence). V lost 4 bases and J 1 base, leaving 13 bases between the germline ends. CDR3 size: 14 residues. The CDR3 DNA reads TGTGCCTGGATCAGAGGTCAGCTTAACTATGGCTACACCTTC. This translates into CAWIRGQLNYGYTF. Filled out from reference TRBV30 and TRBJ1-2, the complete variable domain reads SQTIHQWPATLVQPVGSPLSLECTVEGTSNPNLYWYRQAAGRGLQLLFYSVGIGQISSEVPQNLSASRPQDRQFILSSKKLLLSDSGFYLCAWIRGQLNYGYTFGSGTRLTVV.

This clone was detected only once. This chain uses TRBV28 with TRBJ2-5; TRBD2 might be the D (5 bases). The V gene's germline CDR1 is MDHEN and CDR2 SYDVKM. V gave up 2 bases and J gave up 5 bases, with 9 bases separating them. The CDR3 is 13 amino acids. CDR3 loop: CASSLAPGETQYF. DNA of the CDR3: TGTGCCAGCAGTTTAGCCCCGGGGGAGACCCAGTACTTC.

The CDR3 is CAWTPGLDTDTQYF. As DNA, the CDR3 is TGTGCCTGGACCCCGGGACTAGATACAGATACGCAGTATTTT. This chain connects TRBV30 to TRBJ2-3, with 8 bases that match TRBD2. After removal of 4 bases from V and 3 bases from J, the junction contained 6 bases not matched to a gene. Germline CDR1 is GTSNPN and CDR2 is SVGIG (reference sequence). CDR3 size: 14 residues.

V and J are TRBV11-1 and TRBJ2-7, with a weak D call TRBD2 (6 bases). The CDR3 consists of 14 residues. The germline V gene has CDR1 SGHAT and CDR2 FQDESV (reference sequence). Trimming left V 3 bases short and J 0 bases short, with 9 bases between. The CDR3 DNA reads as TGTGCCAGCAGCTTGGCGGGAAGCTCCTACGAGCAGTACTTC. This codes for CASSLAGSSYEQYF.

The count of this clone is one. This chain joins TRBV6-5 and TRBJ2-7; TRBD2 aligns across 9 bases. CDR3 length: 15 residues. CDR1 and CDR2 from the germline V gene are MNHEY and SVGAGI. The V gene end was trimmed by 5 bases and the J gene end by 0 bases; junction bases not matched to a gene: 5. CDR3 residues: CASSPKTSGSYEQYF. CDR3 DNA sequence: TGTGCCAGCAGTCCTAAGACTAGCGGCTCCTACGAGCAGTACTTC.

This chain joins TRBV5-8 and TRBJ2-1; TRBD2 matches 9 bases. The CDR3 consists of 15 residues. Germline CDR1 and CDR2: SGHTS and YDEGEE. Trimming cost V 4 bases and J 2 bases; bases outside gene matches: 4. The CDR3 loop is CASSQRLAAYNEQFF. The CDR3 bases are TGTGCCAGCAGCCAGAGACTAGCGGCCTACAATGAGCAGTTCTTC.

This clone has just a few counts. The V call is TRBV18, the J call TRBJ2-1, with TRBD2 identical over 11 bases. Germline V gene lookup returns CDR1 KGHSH and CDR2 LQKENI. V was clipped by 6 bases and J by 7 bases; unmatched bases: 8. The CDR3 spans 15 residues. CDR3 in amino acids: CASSLTSGIGNEQFF. The CDR3 bases are TGTGCCAGCTCCCTGACTAGCGGGATAGGTAATGAGCAGTTCTTC.

This chain joins TRBV30 and TRBJ1-5; D gene ambiguous. The CDR3 consists of 13 residues. Germline CDR1 GTSNPN, CDR2 SVGIG (reference sequence). V was cut by 0 bases and J by 5 bases, with 8 bases left in between. This CDR3 is CAWSVHDDQPQHF. Here the CDR3 DNA reads TGTGCCTGGAGTGTACACGATGATCAGCCCCAGCATTTT. Looking up the rest from reference TRBV30 and TRBJ1-5 gives the full variable domain: SQTIHQWPATLVQPVGSPLSLECTVEGTSNPNLYWYRQAAGRGLQLLFYSVGIGQISSEVPQNLSASRPQDRQFILSSKKLLLSDSGFYLCAWSVHDDQPQHFGDGTRLSIL.

The chain links TRBV27 to TRBJ2-2; a weak D match, TRBD1 (5 bases). Trimming cost V 9 bases and J 0 bases, with 26 bases left between them. The CDR3 is 19 residues long. Germline V CDR1 and CDR2: MNHEY, SMNVEV (reference sequence). Written as DNA, the CDR3 is TGTGCCAGTCAAAGGGGCTTACCCAGGGCTGTCGCGAACACCGGGGAGCTGTTTTTT. This translates into CASQRGLPRAVANTGELFF.

V and J are TRBV7-3 and TRBJ1-6; no definite D call. The CDR3 extends over 15 amino acids. CDR1 and CDR2 (germline): SGHTA, FQGTGA. V was clipped by 2 bases and J by 5 bases, with 10 bases between them. CDR3 nucleotide sequence: TGTGCCAGCAGCTTAGAGGGAAACAATAATTCACCCCTCCACTTT. Amino acids: CASSLEGNNNSPLHF.

The rearrangement uses TRBV2 and TRBJ1-1; possibly TRBD1 for D (6 bases). V lost 9 bases and J lost 4, with 15 bases in between. Germline values: CDR1 SNHLY, CDR2 FYNNEI. CDR3 length equals 13 residues. The CDR3 DNA is TGTGCCAGTTCTCAGGGGTCAGGCACTGAAGCTTTCTTT. Encoded protein: CASSQGSGTEAFF.

The rearrangement joins TRBV6-5 to TRBJ1-6; TRBD1 might be the D (5 bases). V lost 6 bases to trimming and J lost 7 bases, with 13 bases between them. From germline, CDR1 is MNHEY and CDR2 SVGAGI. The CDR3 loop spans 14 amino acids. CDR3 sequence: CASSLTAGNSPLHF. The CDR3 DNA reads TGTGCCAGCAGCCTGACAGCGGGGAATTCACCCCTCCACTTT.

This chain connects TRBV6-5 to TRBJ2-1; the D is unclear. Germline V gene sequence: CDR1 MNHEY, CDR2 SVGAGI. This CDR3 is built from 14 residues. Trimming took off 0 bases at V and 10 bases at J, with 13 bases between the two ends. Written as DNA, the CDR3 is TGTGCCAGCAGTTACTCCCTGGGCCTCCTAGAGCAGTTCTTC. It specifies CASSYSLGLLEQFF.

The table lists this clone with a count of one. The chain is built from TRBV5-4 and TRBJ1-2, with D unresolved. Germline CDR1 and CDR2: SGHNT and YYREEE (reference sequence). The CDR3 is 14 residues long. V gave up 4 bases and J gave up 4 bases, with 14 bases separating them. This chain's CDR3 is CASSPSAPTYGYTF. CDR3 bases: TGTGCCAGCAGCCCTTCTGCACCTACCTATGGCTACACCTTC.

V gene TRBV9 combines with J gene TRBJ2-1; perhaps TRBD2 as D (6 bases). The CDR3 spans 14 residues. With 4 bases removed from V and 6 bases from J, the gap between germline ends came to 14 bases. Germline CDR1 is SGDLS and CDR2 is YYNGEE. In DNA, the CDR3 is TGTGCCAGCAGCCCGGGCCCGGAGGGCAATGAGCAGTTCTTC. Protein product: CASSPGPEGNEQFF.

J is TRBJ1-2 and V is TRBV5-8, with D possibly being TRBD1 (6 bases). The CDR3 totals 13 residues. Between the trimmed V and J ends, which lost 5 bases and 8 bases, there was a span of 16 bases. Looked up from germline, CDR1 is SGHTS and CDR2 is YDEGEE. This CDR3 reads CASRITGIFGYTF. CDR3 sequence (DNA): TGTGCCAGCAGGATTACAGGGATATTCGGCTACACCTTC.

The CDR3: CSLGQGNGYTF. The CDR3 DNA follows: TGCAGCTTGGGACAGGGGAATGGCTACACCTTC. V usage is TRBV29-1 and J usage is TRBJ1-2, with 10 nucleotides matching TRBD1. The V segment lost 8 bases and the J segment 6 bases; nucleotides outside the gene matches: 3. The CDR3 runs to 11 residues. Germline V lookup: CDR1 SQVTM, CDR2 ANQGSEA.

Only a few counts were recorded for this clone. The chain uses TRBV30 and TRBJ2-2; D perhaps matches TRBD1 (6 bases). V was clipped by 0 bases and J by 2 bases, with 10 bases between them. The CDR3 loop spans 15 amino acids. The germline CDR1 and CDR2 sequences are GTSNPN and SVGIG (reference sequence). The CDR3 DNA sequence: TGTGCCTGGAGTGTACGACAGGTCAACACCGGGGAGCTGTTTTTT. Protein product: CAWSVRQVNTGELFF.

The chain employs TRBV29-1 and TRBJ2-1; D gene unclear. CDR1 SQVTM and CDR2 ANQGSEA come from the germline V gene. The CDR3 contains 12 residues. Trimming pared 4 bases from V and 4 bases from J, leaving 8 bases between. CDR3 residues: CSVVRPYNEQFF. CDR3 DNA: TGCAGCGTTGTGAGGCCTTACAATGAGCAGTTCTTC.

The rearrangement uses TRBV5-6 and TRBJ1-3; a possible D gene is TRBD1 (6 bases). This CDR3 contains 14 residues. Trimming left V 4 bases short and J 8 bases short, with 16 bases between. The germline V gene encodes CDR1 SGHDT and CDR2 YYEEEE. CDR3 DNA sequence: TGTGCCAGCAGCAGAGGGACACCTGACGACACCATATATTTT. Amino acid sequence: CASSRGTPDDTIYF. The full variable domain, completed using reference TRBV5-6 and TRBJ1-3, is DAGVTQSPTHLIKTRGQQVTLRCSPKSGHDTVSWYQQALGQGPQFIFQYYEEEERQRGNFPDRFSGHQFPNYSSELNVNALLLGDSALYLCASSRGTPDDTIYFGEGSWLTVV.

The chain is built from TRBV9 and TRBJ2-2; TRBD2 matches 9 bases. J gave up 6 bases and V 0 bases, and 3 bases lay outside the gene matches. The germline CDR1 and CDR2 sequences are SGDLS and YYNGEE. CDR3 length: 15 amino acids. This CDR3 is CASSVGGRASGELFF. The CDR3, as DNA: TGTGCCAGCAGCGTAGGCGGGAGGGCCTCCGGGGAGCTGTTTTTT.

This sequence joins TRBV6-2 or TRBV6-3 and TRBJ2-7, with 7 bases fitting TRBD1. The CDR3 contains 14 residues. The trim removed 4 bases at V and 4 bases at J, leaving 7 bases unmatched. The V gene's germline CDR1 is MNHEY and CDR2 SVGEGT. This CDR3 reads CASSSRTGSYEQYV. In DNA, the CDR3 is TGTGCCAGCAGTTCCCGGACAGGTAGTTACGAGCAGTACGTC.